This TCR beta chain was identified in a study of cytomegalovirus exposure and HLA in healthy donors. The PCR contained 60 Vbeta and 13 Jbeta primers. The method was immunoSEQ multiplex PCR; TCRdb's version includes in-frame clones alone and lacks a portion of them. The sample has approximately 210,000 clones, approximately 80% seen once. There were likely unrecorded immune exposures, though donors were nominally healthy when sampled. Sequenced: PBMCs. The receptor was derived from a woman in her forties or fifties in good health and CMV-seropositive.

CDR3: CASSLKNRGSGANVLTF. The CDR3 DNA sequence: TGTGCCAGCAGCTTGAAGAACAGGGGCTCTGGGGCCAACGTCCTGACTTTC. The chain links TRBV5-4 to TRBJ2-6; 7 bases line up with TRBD1. From germline, CDR1 is SGHNT and CDR2 YYREEE (reference sequence). The J segment lost 0 bases and the V segment lost 1 base, leaving 4 bases of the junction unmatched. This CDR3 has 17 residues. The complete variable domain, with remaining parts taken from reference TRBV5-4 and TRBJ2-6, reads ETGVTQSPTHLIKTRGQQVTLRCSSQSGHNTVSWYQQALGQGPQFIFQYYREEENGRGNFPPRFSGLQFPNYSSELNVNALELDDSALYLCASSLKNRGSGANVLTFGAGSRLTVL.